One sample yielded the 5 T cell receptor beta chains listed below, sequenced in a study of T cell responses to AZD1222 COVID-19 vaccine. Method: immunoSEQ multiplex PCR; TCRdb's copy keeps in-frame clones and lacks some. This sample has 150,000 to 200,000 clones, with approximately 87% found just once. The sequences come from peripheral blood, collected on day 0 of MenACWY control vaccination. The receptors were sampled from an adult in good health.

This chain joins TRBV28 and TRBJ2-1; possible D gene TRBD1, 6 bases. The ends were cut back, 8 bases at V and 4 bases at J, with 9 bases in the middle. In germline, CDR1 is MDHEN, CDR2 SYDVKM. The CDR3 spans 12 residues. Written as DNA, the CDR3 is TGTGCCAGCCGGGACAATTACAATGAGCAGTTCTTC. Amino acids: CASRDNYNEQFF.

CDR3 sequence: CASSRLGLEQFF. CDR3 DNA sequence: TGTGCCAGCAGCCGACTAGGTCTTGAGCAGTTCTTC. The gene calls are TRBV12-3 or TRBV12-4 and TRBJ2-1; possible D gene TRBD2, 6 bases. V lost 6 bases and J lost 9, with 12 bases in between. This CDR3 has 12 amino acids.

The count of this clone is one. This rearrangement joins TRBV6-5 to TRBJ2-6; D gene unclear. CDR3 length equals 16 residues. Germline lookup yields CDR1 MNHEY and CDR2 SVGAGI. V was clipped by 2 bases and J by 0 bases, with 8 bases between them. Here the CDR3 DNA reads TGTGCCAGCAGTTACGATTCCTTCTCTGGGGCCAACGTCCTGACTTTC. The encoded protein is CASSYDSFSGANVLTF.

The chain uses TRBV5-1 and TRBJ2-7; 8 bases map to TRBD1. The CDR3 has 15 amino acids. V lost 4 bases to trimming and J lost 0 bases; unmatched junction nucleotides: 6. Germline CDR1 reads SGHRS; CDR2 reads YFSETQ. This chain's CDR3 is CASSPGQVGSYEQYF. The DNA of the CDR3 is TGCGCCAGCAGCCCGGGACAGGTAGGCTCCTACGAGCAGTACTTC.

V and J are TRBV11-1 and TRBJ1-2; D remains ambiguous. Between the trimmed V and J ends, which lost 3 bases and 0 bases, there was a span of 5 bases. Per germline, CDR1 SGHAT and CDR2 FQDESV (reference sequence). This CDR3 comprises 13 residues. The CDR3 loop is CASSFGANYGYTF. In nucleotides, the CDR3 is TGTGCCAGCAGCTTCGGCGCTAACTATGGCTACACCTTC.